The 9 T cell receptor beta chains in this list originate from one sample, sequenced in a study of vaccination and CD4 T cells after COVID-19. Sequenced with the Oncomine TCR Beta short-read assay was DNA taken from cultured CD4+ T cells. TCRdb fed the PCR reads into MiXCR, producing one record per CDR3 protein. The sample yields about 26,000 distinct CDR3 sequences, around 65% seen once. These TCRs' antigens remain unknown. Regarding treatment: approximately 10-day PBMC culture with coronavirus spike peptide pools or control peptides (ViraFEST assay). The sample was CD4+ T cells from blood, cultured in vitro. The receptors derive from a human donor who had recovered from COVID-19.

Only a few counts were recorded for this clonotype. V and J are TRBV20-1 and TRBJ2-3, with 8 bases lining up with TRBD1. The CDR3 spans 15 residues. Germline CDR1 reads DFQATT; CDR2 reads SNEGSKA (reference sequence). V shed 4 bases, J shed 4 bases, and the junction held 10 bases outside the gene matches. CDR3 protein: CSANARDRSADTQYF. The CDR3 DNA reads TGCAGTGCTAACGCCCGGGACAGGAGTGCAGATACGCAGTATTTT.

The chain recombines TRBV20-1 with TRBJ2-2; the D gene is possibly TRBD1 (6 bases). The CDR3 covers 14 residues. The germline CDR1 and CDR2 sequences are DFQATT and SNEGSKA (reference sequence). Trimming pared 2 bases from V and 5 bases from J, leaving 12 bases between. The CDR3 is CSARPSGVTGELFF. DNA of the CDR3: TGCAGTGCTAGACCGTCAGGGGTAACCGGGGAGCTGTTTTTT.

This sequence joins TRBV6-1 and TRBJ2-1; D is ambiguous. Germline values: CDR1 MNHNS, CDR2 SASEGT. V lost 4 bases, J lost 2 bases, and 15 bases lay in between. The CDR3 has 16 amino acids. CDR3 nucleotide sequence: TGTGCCAGCAGTGGCAGACCCCTCATTCCCTACAATGAGCAGTTCTTC. This gives the protein CASSGRPLIPYNEQFF.

This clonotype has just one count. The chain uses TRBV27 and TRBJ2-7; 9 bases are a match to TRBD2. The trim removed 3 bases at V and 5 bases at J, leaving 2 bases unmatched. In germline, CDR1 is MNHEY, CDR2 SMNVEV (reference sequence). CDR3 length: 13 amino acids. In DNA, the CDR3 is TGTGCCAGCAGTTTGCGCGGGAGGGACGAGCAGTACTTC. This sequence encodes CASSLRGRDEQYF.

This clonotype was counted only a few times. The J gene is TRBJ1-1, the V gene TRBV20-1; D gene uncertain. The CDR3 contains 13 residues. V lost 1 base and J lost 5, with 11 bases in between. CDR1 is DFQATT, CDR2 SNEGSKA, per germline (reference sequence). The CDR3 is CSARGFGGTEAFF. The CDR3 DNA follows: TGCAGTGCTAGAGGCTTCGGCGGAACTGAAGCTTTCTTT.

The chain combines TRBV7-7 with TRBJ1-4, with D perhaps matching TRBD1 (5 bases). Germline CDR1 is SSHAT and CDR2 is FNYEAQ (reference sequence). V lost 5 bases, J lost 8 bases, and 12 bases lay in between. This CDR3 is built from 13 residues. CDR3 loop: CASSLGAREKLFF. The CDR3 DNA is TGTGCCAGCAGCCTTGGGGCTAGGGAAAAACTGTTTTTT.

The chain carries TRBV6-2 or TRBV6-3 and TRBJ2-2; TRBD2 aligns across 9 bases. This CDR3 contains 15 residues. CDR1 and CDR2 (germline): MNHEY, SVGEGT. Trimming at V came to 5 bases and at J to 4 bases, leaving 5 bases not matched to a gene. CDR3 sequence: CASSIAGVGTGELFF. The DNA for the CDR3 is TGTGCCAGCAGTATAGCGGGAGTAGGCACCGGGGAGCTGTTTTTT.

V usage is TRBV19 and J usage is TRBJ1-5, with unresolved D. Trimming removed 1 base from V and 4 bases from J, with 5 bases in between. Germline CDR1 and CDR2: LNHDA and SQIVND (reference sequence). This CDR3 comprises 13 residues. In DNA, the CDR3 is TGTGCCAGTAGTATAGTCAGGAATCAGCCCCAGCATTTT. Protein sequence: CASSIVRNQPQHF.

Worth noting for this clonotype: Its ends do not fully match the called genes, so a read error is possible. The chain uses TRBV7-3 and TRBJ1-3, with TRBD1 matching 9 bases. CDR3 length: 16 amino acids. Germline V lookup: CDR1 SGHTA, CDR2 FQGTGA. As DNA, the CDR3 is TGTGCCAGCAGCGTAACAGGGGGCGCGTTTGGAAACACCATATATTTT. Amino acid sequence: CASSVTGGAFGNTIYF. The whole variable domain, filled in from reference TRBV7-3 and TRBJ1-3, reads GAGVSQTPSNKVTEKGKYVELRCDPISGHTALYWYRQSLGQGPEFLIYFQGTGAADDSGLPNDRFFAVRPEGSVSTLKIQRTERGDSAVYLCASSVTGGAFGNTIYFGEGSWLTVV.